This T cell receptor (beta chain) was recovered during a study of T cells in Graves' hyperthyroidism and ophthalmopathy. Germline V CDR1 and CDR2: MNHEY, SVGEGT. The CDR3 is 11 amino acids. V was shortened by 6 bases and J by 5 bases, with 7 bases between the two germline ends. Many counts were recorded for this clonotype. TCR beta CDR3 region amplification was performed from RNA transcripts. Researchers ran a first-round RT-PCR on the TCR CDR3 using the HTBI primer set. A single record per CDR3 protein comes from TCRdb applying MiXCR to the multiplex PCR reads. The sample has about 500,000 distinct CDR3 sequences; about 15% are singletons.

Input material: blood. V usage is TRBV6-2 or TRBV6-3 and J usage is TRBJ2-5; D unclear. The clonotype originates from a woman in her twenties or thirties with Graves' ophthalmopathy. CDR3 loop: CASSYGETQYF. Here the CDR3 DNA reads TGTGCCAGCAGCTATGGGGAGACCCAGTACTTC.